The entry below describes one T cell receptor beta chain. V lost 6 bases, J lost 1 base, and 9 bases lay in between. This CDR3 is 13 amino acids long. TCRdb reanalysed the RT-PCR reads using MiXCR and keeps one entry per CDR3 protein. The sample consists of around 470,000 distinct CDR3 sequences, around 7.9% of them appearing once. This record comes from a study of response to subunit inactivated influenza vaccine. The chain joins TRBV23-1 to TRBJ1-1; D not certain. TRBV23-1 is treated as an ORF (open reading frame) with a function not yet certain. Sequencing was performed on PBMCs from blood, taken less than 25 months after vaccination. This receptor was taken from a man between 50 and 69 years old who received an inactivated influenza vaccine. In DNA, the CDR3 is TGCGCCAGCAGGAAGGTTTCGAACACTGAAGCTTTCTTT. Amino acids: CASRKVSNTEAFF.